This T cell receptor beta chain originates from a study of cytomegalovirus exposure and HLA in healthy donors. Study results and caveats: In a later analysis, common viral pathogens appeared linked to several of the most significant clusters.

The germline gives CDR1 SNHLY, CDR2 FYNNEI. This CDR3 comprises 14 residues. Trimming left V 4 bases short and J 3 bases short, with 11 bases between. Vbeta (60) and Jbeta (13) primers were used in the PCR. The method was immunoSEQ multiplex PCR; TCRdb's version includes in-frame clones alone and lacks a portion of them. The table shows 150,000 to 200,000 clones, with roughly 76% occurring only once. Of note for this clone: Its antigen is undetermined.

This TCR was sampled from a woman aged 45-60 years in good health and CMV-seronegative. The chain uses TRBV2 and TRBJ2-3, with D possibly matching TRBD2 (5 bases). The sequenced sample consisted of PBMCs. The CDR3 DNA reads as TGTGCCAGCAGTGCGGGGTTCGAAACAGATACGCAGTATTTT. As protein: CASSAGFETDTQYF.